The text below deals with one TCR beta chain. This sample stems from a study of blood T cell repertoires in COVID-19. Repertoires were generated with immunoSEQ multiplex PCR, while TCRdb's copy carries only in-frame clones and drops some. The profile shows fewer than 120,000 clones, 76% of them singletons. Germline V CDR1 and CDR2: MNHNY, SVGAGI (reference sequence). The CDR3 sequence is 16 residues long. V dropped 5 bases and J dropped 2; count of bases not matched to a gene: 10. The source of this sequence is a woman older than 75 with acute or convalescent COVID-19. Sequenced sample: peripheral blood. The chain couples TRBV6-6 to TRBJ2-3; 7 bases are shared with TRBD1. CDR3 amino acids: CASSPWDSVFTDTQYF. The DNA of the CDR3 is TGTGCCAGCAGTCCGTGGGACAGCGTTTTCACAGATACGCAGTATTTT.